The 13 T cell receptor beta chains presented below share a single source sample, sequenced in a study of radiation and T cells in renal cell carcinoma. Libraries were prepared by immunoSEQ multiplex PCR; TCRdb keeps only in-frame clonotypes and omits some of them. The table has approximately 15,000 clones, about 53% seen once. Treatment in this sample: treatment-naive control, cytoreductive nephrectomy. The input for sequencing was tumor tissue, taken from a patient whose treatment was nephrectomy without radiotherapy. All receptors derive from a man aged 35 to 55 with renal cell carcinoma.

This clone showed up just a few times. The chain joins TRBV7-9 to TRBJ1-2, with D possibly being TRBD1 (5 bases). From germline, CDR1 is SEHNR and CDR2 FQNEAQ (reference sequence). Trimming left V 5 bases short and J 6 bases short, with 16 bases between. The CDR3 totals 14 residues. DNA of the CDR3: TGTGCCAGCAGCCCCGAGGGGCCTCTACATGGCTACACCTTC. Protein: CASSPEGPLHGYTF.

This chain uses TRBV7-9 with TRBJ2-2; 7 bases align to TRBD1. The CDR3 runs 16 residues. The germline V gene has CDR1 SEHNR and CDR2 FQNEAQ (reference sequence). The V and J ends lost 1 base and 4 bases, in that order; junction bases with no gene match: 6. CDR3 amino acids: CASSLGQGVSTGELFF. The CDR3 DNA reads TGTGCCAGCAGCTTAGGACAGGGTGTTTCCACCGGGGAGCTGTTTTTT.

In DNA, the CDR3 is TGCGCCAGCAGATGGGCGTCTAGCACAGATACGCAGTATTTT. Residues: CASRWASSTDTQYF. This sequence joins TRBV5-1 and TRBJ2-3; D call uncertain. This CDR3 spans 14 amino acids. CDR1 and CDR2 from the germline V gene are SGHRS and YFSETQ. V was cut by 5 bases and J by 0 bases, with 10 bases left in between.

This rearrangement joins TRBV2 to TRBJ2-4; 8 bases agree with TRBD2. Germline-derived CDR1 and CDR2 are SNHLY and FYNNEI. The CDR3 has 16 amino acids. J gave up 6 bases and V 0 bases, and 7 bases lay outside the gene matches. The chain's CDR3 is CASSEALSGAGNIQYF. The DNA of the CDR3 is TGTGCCAGCAGTGAAGCACTTAGCGGGGCGGGAAACATTCAGTACTTC.

CDR3 nucleotides: TGTGCCAGTAGTAAGGTCCAGGGCGGTCGAGACACTGAAGCTTTCTTT. Protein: CASSKVQGGRDTEAFF. This chain connects TRBV19 to TRBJ1-1; the D gene is possibly TRBD1 (5 bases). From germline, CDR1 is LNHDA and CDR2 SQIVND (reference sequence). The CDR3 extends over 16 amino acids. The V and J ends lost 4 bases and 3 bases respectively, with 18 bases between them. Based on the CDR3 plus reference TRBV19 and TRBJ1-1, the full variable domain is DGGITQSPKYLFRKEGQNVTLSCEQNLNHDAMYWYRQDPGQGLRLIYYSQIVNDFQKGDIAEGYSVSREKKESFPLTVTSAQKNPTAFYLCASSKVQGGRDTEAFFGQGTRLTVV.

The rearrangement links TRBV10-3 to TRBJ2-5; D unresolved. The CDR3 spans 13 residues. Germline lookup yields CDR1 ENHRY and CDR2 SYGVKD. V was trimmed by 10 bases and J by 7 bases, leaving 19 bases between them. The CDR3 here is CATQSRSSVTQYF. In nucleotides, the CDR3 is TGTGCCACTCAATCGAGGTCATCGGTGACCCAGTACTTC.

This chain uses TRBV18 with TRBJ1-2; no clear D. The CDR3 is 16 residues long. Germline V lookup: CDR1 KGHSH, CDR2 LQKENI. Trimming stripped 3 bases from V and 0 bases from J, with 14 bases between. CDR3 region: CASSPPGGPTNYGYTF. The CDR3, as DNA: TGTGCCAGCTCACCCCCCGGAGGGCCTACTAACTATGGCTACACCTTC.

This clone was found a few times. The V call is TRBV9, the J call TRBJ2-3; D perhaps matches TRBD1 (6 bases). CDR1 is SGDLS, CDR2 YYNGEE, per germline. V was pared by 6 bases and J by 6 bases, with 20 bases between. CDR3 length: 15 amino acids. The CDR3 region has the DNA TGTGCCAGCACACGGGACACCCGACCCAGTGATACGCAGTATTTT. Encoded protein: CASTRDTRPSDTQYF.

By share of the sample, this clone is medium-sized. The genes are TRBV28 and TRBJ2-7, with 8 bases fitting TRBD1. Looked up from germline, CDR1 is MDHEN and CDR2 is SYDVKM. CDR3 length: 16 amino acids. The V gene end was trimmed by 3 bases and the J gene end by 4 bases; junction bases not matched to a gene: 11. CDR3 bases: TGTGCCAGCAGTTTTCTAGACAGGGGTGTTGCATACGAGCAGTACTTC. This gives the protein CASSFLDRGVAYEQYF.

This sequence joins TRBV18 and TRBJ1-4; possibly TRBD1 for D (6 bases). Trimming took 3 bases from V and 0 from J, leaving 8 bases between them. This CDR3 has 15 amino acids. CDR1 is KGHSH, CDR2 LQKENI, per germline. CDR3 loop: CASSPRQATNEKLFF. In nucleotides, the CDR3 is TGTGCCAGCTCACCCCGACAGGCAACTAATGAAAAACTGTTTTTT.

This clone was detected a few times. This chain uses TRBV19 with TRBJ1-5; D gene unclear. CDR1 is LNHDA and CDR2 is SQIVND in the germline V gene (reference sequence). CDR3 length: 14 amino acids. The V and J ends lost 8 bases and 0 bases respectively, with 11 bases between them. The CDR3 DNA sequence: TGTGCCAGTCAGAGGCAGTATAGCAATCAGCCCCAGCATTTT. It codes for CASQRQYSNQPQHF.

The rearrangement uses TRBV15 and TRBJ1-3; D gene uncertain. V was cut by 0 bases and J by 3 bases, with 6 bases left in between. The CDR3 spans 14 residues. From germline, CDR1 is LNHNV and CDR2 YYDKDF (reference sequence). The CDR3 spells CATSRDSDGNTIYF. The CDR3 DNA sequence: TGTGCCACCAGCAGAGACAGTGATGGAAACACCATATATTTT.

This clone was seen a handful of times. This chain connects TRBV11-1 to TRBJ2-4, with D possibly TRBD1 on 6 matching bases. CDR1 is SGHAT, CDR2 FQDESV, per germline (reference sequence). V shed 3 bases and J shed 8 bases, with 26 bases lying between them. The CDR3 runs to 18 residues. The CDR3 nucleotides are TGTGCCAGCAGCTTGGGTCTAGGGACACCTCAACGGAGAGACATTCAGTACTTC. It translates to CASSLGLGTPQRRDIQYF.